This entry describes one TCR beta chain. This clone was recorded a few times. Its antigen remains unidentified. Base qualities were left out, and no much larger clone turns up one base away. From each donor, a single peripheral blood sample of approximately 120 mL on average was drawn into heparinised tubes. Naive, central memory, regulatory and stem cell-like memory CD4+ T cells were sorted on a BD FACSAria II using a panel including CD45RO, CCR7, CD25, CD127, CD95 and CD27. All sorted populations exceeded 98% purity. PBMCs were separated immediately by Lymphoprep density gradient centrifugation and were stained directly, without being cultured. Samples were stained and sorted in pairs, with one healthy donor and one patient per experiment, so that batch effects were minimized. The data derive from a study of beta chain features in type 1 diabetes (dated by TCRdb to 2016 to 2019). With respect to the entire study: Patients and healthy donors did not differ in mean age, gender distribution, total cell number or subset yield. A total of 107,917,701 sorted cells were examined across all samples, and RNA yield correlated strongly with the number of cells per subset. In the study, recently diagnosed type 1 diabetes patients and matched healthy donors were compared on the TCRB repertoires of their sorted circulating CD4+ T cell subsets. Regulatory and stem cell-like memory subsets were isolated from only 8 patients and about eight healthy donors, whereas naive and central memory subsets came from all 28 donors.

All of the isolated RNA was reverse transcribed with the High Capacity cDNA Reverse Transcription Kit, so expressed TCRB transcripts were sequenced. Deep immunoSEQ sequencing was performed on naive, central memory and regulatory T cell samples, with an average of roughly 3.6 million total reads per sample. Sorted cells were lysed in RLT buffer, and RNA was extracted using DNase-treated RNeasy Micro or Mini kits according to cell number. To prevent cross-contamination, each cell subset was processed individually, whereas patient and healthy donor samples were processed jointly. TCRB sequences were amplified from cDNA with the immunoSEQ multiplex PCR, producing 87-bp fragments spanning the CDR3 region. Amplicons were sequenced on the Illumina HiSeq platform. The authors processed their data as follows. Synthetic template baselines were used to correct PCR bias computationally, reads within Hamming distance 2 were collapsed, and singletons that could not be merged were discarded. Reads were aligned to IMGT to assign V, D and J genes, CDR3 length, and insertions or deletions at six rearrangement sites. Within each subset, clonotype counts were normalized to sorted cell number, after which true diversity and Gini coefficients were computed with the tcR R package. The overlap coefficient, calculated on TCRB nucleotide sequences, was used to measure repertoire sharing. Out-of-frame TCRB sequences from naive cells were analyzed as a proxy for the pre-selection repertoire. TCRdb retrieved this table from immuneACCESS and kept in-frame rearrangements only. Not all clones are present; in checked studies, unresolved V genes account for under half, and no reason is known for the remainder. V, J and clone size are taken as reported in that table, and D and trimming were inferred from the DNA itself. The sample table lists hundreds of thousands of clones, 10% to 15% of them with a count of one. The ten top clones hold more than 0.015% of the sample.

V and J lose 4 bases and 7 bases, and a span of 11 bases separates them. Taken from the germline V gene (reference sequence), the CDR1 and CDR2 loops are LNHNV and YYDKDF. The CDR3, from cysteine to phenylalanine, totals 13 residues. Only the CDR3 region is kept as DNA, spanning 39 bases read in frame from base 1. The research as a whole found: Because small numbers of individuals were included in the HLA sub-analyses, any influence of HLA type on TCRB rearrangement was left unresolved. Because cDNA was sequenced instead of genomic DNA, activated cells with high expression could be over-represented, although the groups did not differ in activation or CD3 levels. PCR may preferentially amplify shorter templates, but because patient and control samples were amplified and corrected together, any resulting skew would affect both groups equally. At VDJ recombination sites, type 1 diabetes patients had fewer insertions and more deleted nucleotides, which implies abnormalities in thymic rearrangement. A moderate but significant shortening of TCRB CDR3 length was observed in type 1 diabetes patients in all four CD4+ subsets. The naive, central memory and regulatory TCRB repertoires appeared to resemble one another more closely among patients than among healthy donors.

This TCR was sampled from a man younger than 30 in good health. The V and J genes are TRBV15 and TRBJ2-1; TRBD1 is possibly the D segment (5 matching bases). Specimen: naive CD4+ T cells from blood. This sample's cell subset or site label indicates: true naive CD4+ T cells. The CDR3 is CATSIGRVNEQFF. The base sequence is TGTGCCACCAGCATAGGCAGGGTTAATGAGCAGTTCTTC.